This paragraph covers one T cell receptor beta chain sequence. What it binds is not known. Germline V gene data show CDR1 as WNHNN and CDR2 as SYGVQD (reference sequence). The ends lost 6 bases at V and 8 bases at J; junction bases unmatched: 9. This CDR3 contains 15 residues. The entry originates in a study of yellow fever vaccine responses in identical twins. Points from the study as a whole: It has been reported that, in twins, the vaccine T cell response seemed partly convergent and partly personalized.

MiXCR, applied by TCRdb to the RT-PCR reads, yields one record per CDR3 protein. The table shows about 4,200 distinct CDR3 sequences, with about 85% occurring only once. Sample: T cells from blood (PBMCs), unsorted or a sorted subset (not recorded which), taken before or after yellow fever vaccination (not recorded which). The chain recombines TRBV10-1 with TRBJ2-1; 11 bases map to TRBD2. This clonotype was sampled from a woman younger than 35 who received the yellow fever vaccine. This chain's CDR3 is CASRPTSGTSHEQFF. The CDR3 region has the DNA TGCGCCAGCAGGCCGACTAGCGGGACAAGCCATGAGCAGTTCTTC.